This T cell receptor beta chain was sequenced for a study of blood T cell repertoires in COVID-19. The cohort comprised adults aged about 18 to 100 years residing in about two dozen US areas. Sequencing was performed with immunoSEQ multiplex PCR; in TCRdb, only in-frame clones are kept and a portion is missing. The repertoire holds more than 200,000 clones, 89% seen once, with around 4% in the top ten. The CDR3 sequence is 14 residues long. The ends were cut back, 3 bases at V and 10 bases at J, with 16 bases in the middle. Germline lookup yields CDR1 LNHDA and CDR2 SQIVND (reference sequence). The sequencing input was PBMCs or T cells enriched from blood (not recorded which). V gene TRBV19 combines with J gene TRBJ2-1; D remains unclear. This clonotype was sampled from a woman aged 30 to 39 with acute COVID-19. The CDR3 is CASSISPQSNEQFF. The CDR3 coding sequence is TGTGCCAGTAGTATCTCCCCACAGAGCAACGAGCAGTTCTTC.